The clone carrying this TCR beta chain was found a few times. Its antigen remains unidentified. Diagnosis rested on symptoms, serum thyroxine and TRAb, thyroid ultrasound, and orbital computed tomography. This specimen belongs to a study of T cells in Graves' hyperthyroidism and ophthalmopathy. Study-wide results and caveats: By a 13 V-J model, ophthalmopathy was set apart from stable hyperthyroidism. Most thyroid clonotypes with frequency above 0.001 were detected in blood.

With 5 bases clipped from V and 1 base from J, the junction kept 5 bases outside the gene matches. Germline lookup yields CDR1 SGHTA and CDR2 FQGTGA. The CDR3 extends over 15 amino acids. TCR beta CDR3 sequences were amplified from RNA transcripts. HTBI primers drove first-round RT-PCR of the TCR CDR3. TCRdb recomputed calls from the multiplex PCR reads with MiXCR, one row per CDR3 protein. The sample shows about 300,000 distinct CDR3 sequences, approximately 14% of them seen only once. The specimen sequenced was blood. The chain joins TRBV7-3 to TRBJ2-3, with TRBD2 matching 8 bases. The TCR was taken from a woman aged 40 to 50 with Graves' hyperthyroidism. The CDR3 DNA reads as TGTGCCAGCAGCACCGATAGCGGGGGCACAGATACGCAGTATTTT. It encodes CASSTDSGGTDTQYF.